These 9 T cell receptor beta chains were all obtained from the same sample, sequenced in a study of T cells in Graves' hyperthyroidism and ophthalmopathy. RNA transcripts yielded amplified TCR beta CDR3 regions. The HTBI primer set drove a first-round RT-PCR of the TCR CDR3. MiXCR was run by TCRdb on the multiplex PCR reads, yielding one entry per CDR3 protein. This table has 200,000 to 250,000 distinct CDR3 sequences, about 15% appearing once. Sequencing was carried out using blood. The receptors shown here come from a man aged 45-60 years with Graves' hyperthyroidism.

The chain carries TRBV7-3 and TRBJ2-2; the match to TRBD2 covers 7 bases. This CDR3 comprises 15 residues. The junction had 5 bases not matched to a gene; V was cut back by 0 bases and J by 7 bases. Looked up from germline, CDR1 is SGHTA and CDR2 is FQGTGA. The CDR3 here is CASSLTSSSGGELFF. DNA of the CDR3: TGTGCCAGCAGCTTAACGAGTTCTAGCGGCGGGGAGCTGTTTTTT.

This clonotype occurred many times. This chain joins TRBV28 and TRBJ2-1, with TRBD2 identical over 16 bases. Trimming removed 8 bases from V and 1 base from J; junction bases left unmatched: 2. The germline CDR1 and CDR2 sequences are MDHEN and SYDVKM. The CDR3 extends over 16 amino acids. The CDR3 sequence is CASGTSGRGSYNEQFF. The CDR3 coding sequence is TGTGCCAGCGGGACTAGCGGGAGGGGATCCTACAATGAGCAGTTCTTC. The full variable domain, in which reference TRBV28 and TRBJ2-1 provide the parts outside the CDR3, is DVKVTQSSRYLVKRTGEKVFLECVQDMDHENMFWYRQDPGLGLRLIYFSYDVKMKEKGDIPEGYSVSREKKERFSLILESASTNQTSMYLCASGTSGRGSYNEQFFGPGTRLTVL.

The V gene is TRBV6-2 or TRBV6-3, the J gene TRBJ1-1; 8 bases align to TRBD1. CDR3 length: 13 amino acids. V was pared by 2 bases and J by 11 bases, with 7 bases of the junction left unmatched. The germline gives CDR1 MNHEY, CDR2 SVGEGT. This chain's CDR3 is CASSYPGTGLAFF. The CDR3 bases are TGTGCCAGCAGTTACCCTGGGACAGGTTTGGCTTTCTTT.

The J gene is TRBJ2-3, the V gene TRBV29-1; D call uncertain. Trimming removed 5 bases from V and 4 bases from J, with 16 bases in between. Germline V gene data show CDR1 as SQVTM and CDR2 as ANQGSEA. The CDR3 is 14 residues long. CDR3 region: CSVSMMGNADTQYF. Here the CDR3 DNA reads TGCAGCGTTTCCATGATGGGGAACGCAGATACGCAGTATTTT.

The V call is TRBV24-1, the J call TRBJ1-5, with TRBD1 matching 7 bases. J lost 4 bases, V lost 4 bases, and 6 bases had no gene match. Per germline, CDR1 KGHDR and CDR2 SFDVKD. The CDR3 runs 15 residues. The CDR3 DNA reads TGTGCCACCAGTGAACGACAGGGCTCAAATCAGCCCCAGCATTTT. It yields the protein CATSERQGSNQPQHF.

Worth noting for this clonotype: The junction departs from germline at one end; a sequencing error may be responsible. The chain links TRBV11-2 to TRBJ2-1; TRBD2 might be the D (5 bases). CDR3 size: 15 residues. CDR1 SGHAT and CDR2 FQNNGV come from the germline V gene. The CDR3 sequence: CASSHSENTYNEQFF. The CDR3 DNA reads TGCGCCAGCAGCCATAGCGAGAACACCTACAATGAGCAGTTCTTC. The whole variable domain, remainder taken from reference TRBV11-2 and TRBJ2-1, is EAGVAQSPRYKIIEKRQSVAFWCNPISGHATLYWYQQILGQGPKLLIQFQNNGVVDDSQLPKDRFSAERLKGVDSTLKIQPAKLEDSAVYLCASSHSENTYNEQFFGPGTRLTVL.

The sample holds one count of this clonotype. Just one base apart from a much larger clone, this may be a read error. The rearrangement links TRBV27 to TRBJ1-6; 9 nucleotides align to TRBD1. Germline CDR1 is MNHEY and CDR2 is SMNVEV (reference sequence). This CDR3 has 16 amino acids. CDR3: CASRGGGTGFNPPLHF. The CDR3 region has the DNA TGTGCCAGCAGAGGAGGTGGGACAGGGTTTAATCCACCCCTCCACTTT.

This clonotype was seen at least ten times. The chain recombines TRBV6-1 with TRBJ2-2; perhaps TRBD1 as D (6 bases). There are 16 residues in the CDR3. Germline V gene sequence: CDR1 MNHNS, CDR2 SASEGT. V lost 5 bases, J lost 6 bases, and 19 bases lay in between. Here the CDR3 DNA reads TGTGCCAGCAGTAACAGAATATACGCAGGGGCCGGGGAGCTGTTTTTT. Its translation is CASSNRIYAGAGELFF.

In its sample, this clonotype was seen many times. The chain links TRBV28 to TRBJ2-3, with D perhaps matching TRBD1 (6 bases). V was clipped by 2 bases and J by 2 bases, with 11 bases between them. CDR3 size: 15 residues. The germline V gene has CDR1 MDHEN and CDR2 SYDVKM. The CDR3 is CASSLRGLNTDTQYF. The CDR3 nucleotides are TGTGCCAGCAGTTTAAGGGGGTTGAACACAGATACGCAGTATTTT.